This T cell receptor (beta chain) is drawn from a study of blood T cell repertoires in COVID-19. On the study more broadly: The samples span acute and convalescent COVID-19 from the United States, Italy and Spain. PBMCs, B-cell-depleted T cells, or T cells were the source of the cDNA or gDNA that made up the material.

V shed 5 bases and J 0 bases; nucleotides not matched to a gene: 8. This CDR3 is 18 amino acids long. CDR1 is LNHDA and CDR2 is SQIVND in the germline V gene (reference sequence). Original methodology: Reference gene primers were amplified, and this amplification served to estimate nucleated cell counts. Produced via immunoSEQ multiplex PCR; TCRdb's table is partial and in-frame only. The V and J calls and clone size come from that table; D and trimming were worked out from the DNA. This table holds fewer than 250,000 clones, around 90% found once. The genes are TRBV19 and TRBJ2-6; 9 bases are a match to TRBD1. The sample was peripheral blood. This clonotype was obtained from a man aged 55 to 69 with acute or convalescent COVID-19. CDR3 protein: CASSRGTGWGSGANVLTF. DNA for the CDR3: TGTGCCAGTAGTCGGGGGACAGGGTGGGGCTCTGGGGCCAACGTCCTGACTTTC. The whole variable domain, filled in from reference TRBV19 and TRBJ2-6, reads DGGITQSPKYLFRKEGQNVTLSCEQNLNHDAMYWYRQDPGQGLRLIYYSQIVNDFQKGDIAEGYSVSREKKESFPLTVTSAQKNPTAFYLCASSRGTGWGSGANVLTFGAGSRLTVL.